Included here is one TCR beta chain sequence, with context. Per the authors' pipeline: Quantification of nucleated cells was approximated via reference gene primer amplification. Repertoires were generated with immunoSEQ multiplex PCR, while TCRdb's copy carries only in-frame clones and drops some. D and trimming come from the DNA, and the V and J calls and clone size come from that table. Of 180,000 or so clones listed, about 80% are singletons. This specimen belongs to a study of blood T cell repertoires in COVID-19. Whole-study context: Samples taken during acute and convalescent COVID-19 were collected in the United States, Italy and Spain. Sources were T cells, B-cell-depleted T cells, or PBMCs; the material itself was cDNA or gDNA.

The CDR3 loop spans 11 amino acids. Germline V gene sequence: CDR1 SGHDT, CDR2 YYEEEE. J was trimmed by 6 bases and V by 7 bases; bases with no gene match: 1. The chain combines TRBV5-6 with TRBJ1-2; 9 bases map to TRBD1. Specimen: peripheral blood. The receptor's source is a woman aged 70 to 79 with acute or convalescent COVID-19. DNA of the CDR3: TGTGCCAGCGGGACAGGGAATGGCTACACCTTC. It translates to CASGTGNGYTF.